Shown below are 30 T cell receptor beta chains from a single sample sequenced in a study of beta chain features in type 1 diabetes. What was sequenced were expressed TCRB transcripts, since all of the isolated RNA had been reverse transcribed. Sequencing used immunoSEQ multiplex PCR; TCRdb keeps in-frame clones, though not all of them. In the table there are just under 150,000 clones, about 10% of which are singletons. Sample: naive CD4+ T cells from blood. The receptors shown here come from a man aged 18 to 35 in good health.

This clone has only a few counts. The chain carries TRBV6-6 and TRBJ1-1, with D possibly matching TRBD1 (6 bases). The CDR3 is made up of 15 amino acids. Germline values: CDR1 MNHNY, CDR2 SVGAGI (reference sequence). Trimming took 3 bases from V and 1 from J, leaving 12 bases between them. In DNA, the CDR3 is TGTGCCAGCAGTTATGGTCAGGGGCAGAACACTGAAGCTTTCTTT. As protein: CASSYGQGQNTEAFF.

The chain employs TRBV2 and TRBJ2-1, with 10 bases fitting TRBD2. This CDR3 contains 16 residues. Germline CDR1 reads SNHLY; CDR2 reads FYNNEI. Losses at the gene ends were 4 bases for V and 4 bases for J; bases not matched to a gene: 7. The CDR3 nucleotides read TGTGCCAGCAGTGTAGGAGCGGGGGGGGTATACAATGAGCAGTTCTTC. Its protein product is CASSVGAGGVYNEQFF.

CDR3 DNA sequence: TGTGCCATCAGTGAGTACAGGCGGAATCGCTACCAGCATTTT. It encodes CAISEYRRNRYQHF. The rearrangement joins TRBV10-3 to TRBJ1-5, with a possible D match to TRBD1 (5 bases). CDR1 is ENHRY and CDR2 is SYGVKD in the germline V gene. The CDR3 runs 14 residues. Trimming left V 1 base short and J 12 bases short, with 16 bases between.

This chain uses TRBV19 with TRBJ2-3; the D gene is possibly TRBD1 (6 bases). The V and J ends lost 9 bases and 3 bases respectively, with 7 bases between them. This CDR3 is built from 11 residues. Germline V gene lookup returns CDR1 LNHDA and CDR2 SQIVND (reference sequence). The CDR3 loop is CASRGTDTQYF. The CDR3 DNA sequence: TGTGCCAGCAGGGGAACAGATACGCAGTATTTT.

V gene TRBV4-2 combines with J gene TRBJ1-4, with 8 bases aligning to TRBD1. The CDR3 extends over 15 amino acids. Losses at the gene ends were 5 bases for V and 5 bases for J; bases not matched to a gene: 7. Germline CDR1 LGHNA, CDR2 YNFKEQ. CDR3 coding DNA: TGTGCCAGCAGCACCCACAGGGGGAGGAATGAAAAACTGTTTTTT. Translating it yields CASSTHRGRNEKLFF.

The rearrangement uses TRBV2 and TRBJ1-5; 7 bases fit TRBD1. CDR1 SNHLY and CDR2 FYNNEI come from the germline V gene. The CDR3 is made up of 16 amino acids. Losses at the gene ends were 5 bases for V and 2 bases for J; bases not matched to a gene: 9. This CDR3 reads CASSLRRTGGNQPQHF. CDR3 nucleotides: TGTGCCAGCAGTCTTCGACGAACAGGGGGCAATCAGCCCCAGCATTTT.

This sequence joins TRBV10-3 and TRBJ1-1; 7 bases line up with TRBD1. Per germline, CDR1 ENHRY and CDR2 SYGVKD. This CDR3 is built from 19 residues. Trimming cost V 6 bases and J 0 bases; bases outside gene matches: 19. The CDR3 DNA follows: TGTGCCATCAGGACTTTGGGGGTGGGACAGAGAACCATGAACACTGAAGCTTTCTTT. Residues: CAIRTLGVGQRTMNTEAFF.

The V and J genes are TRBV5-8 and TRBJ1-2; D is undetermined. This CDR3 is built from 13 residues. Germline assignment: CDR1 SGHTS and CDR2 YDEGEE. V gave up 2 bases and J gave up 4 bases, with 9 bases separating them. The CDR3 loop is CASSFELLYGYTF. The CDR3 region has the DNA TGTGCCAGCAGCTTCGAACTCCTCTATGGCTACACCTTC.

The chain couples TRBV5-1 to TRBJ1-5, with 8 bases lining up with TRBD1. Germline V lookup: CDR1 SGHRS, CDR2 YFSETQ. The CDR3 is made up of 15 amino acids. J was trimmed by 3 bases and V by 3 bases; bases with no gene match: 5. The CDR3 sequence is CASSSTGEPNQPQHF. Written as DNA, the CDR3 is TGCGCCAGCAGCTCGACAGGGGAGCCCAATCAGCCCCAGCATTTT.

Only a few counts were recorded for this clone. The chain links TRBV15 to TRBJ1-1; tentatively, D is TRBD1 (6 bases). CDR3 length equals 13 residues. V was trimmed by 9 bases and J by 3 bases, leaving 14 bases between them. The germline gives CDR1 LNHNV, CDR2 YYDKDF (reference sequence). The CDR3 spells CATRTDTYTEAFF. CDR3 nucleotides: TGTGCCACACGGACAGATACCTACACTGAAGCTTTCTTT.

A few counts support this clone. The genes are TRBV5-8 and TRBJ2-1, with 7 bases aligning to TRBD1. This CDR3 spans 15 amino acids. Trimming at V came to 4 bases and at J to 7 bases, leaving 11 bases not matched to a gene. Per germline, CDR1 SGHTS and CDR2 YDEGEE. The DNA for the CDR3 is TGTGCCAGCAGCGCAGGACAACACAGGGGTAATGAGCAGTTCTTC. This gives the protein CASSAGQHRGNEQFF. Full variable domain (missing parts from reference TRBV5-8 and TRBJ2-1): EAGVTQSPTHLIKTRGQQATLRCSPISGHTSVYWYQQALGLGLQFLLWYDEGEERNRGNFPPRFSGRQFPNYSSELNVNALELEDSALYLCASSAGQHRGNEQFFGPGTRLTVL.

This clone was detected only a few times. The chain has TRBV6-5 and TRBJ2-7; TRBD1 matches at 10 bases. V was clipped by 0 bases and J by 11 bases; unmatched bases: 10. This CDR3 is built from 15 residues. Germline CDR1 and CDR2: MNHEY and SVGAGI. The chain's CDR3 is CASSYSRGDRGPKYF. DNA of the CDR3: TGTGCCAGCAGTTACTCGCGGGGGGACAGGGGTCCCAAGTACTTC.

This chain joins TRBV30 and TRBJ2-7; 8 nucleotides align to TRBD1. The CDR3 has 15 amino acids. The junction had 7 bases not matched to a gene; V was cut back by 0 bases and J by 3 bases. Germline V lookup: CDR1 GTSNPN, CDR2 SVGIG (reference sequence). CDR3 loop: CAWSVSQTGGYEQYF. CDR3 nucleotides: TGTGCCTGGAGTGTATCCCAAACAGGGGGCTACGAGCAGTACTTC. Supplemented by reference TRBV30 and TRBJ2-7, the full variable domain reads SQTIHQWPATLVQPVGSPLSLECTVEGTSNPNLYWYRQAAGRGLQLLFYSVGIGQISSEVPQNLSASRPQDRQFILSSKKLLLSDSGFYLCAWSVSQTGGYEQYFGPGTRLTVT.

As DNA, the CDR3 is TGCGCCAGCAGCCAAGAAGAAGCGCGCGCATTTTCAAACACAGATACGCAGTATTTT. Translation gives CASSQEEARAFSNTDTQYF. J is TRBJ2-3 and V is TRBV4-3, with unresolved D. The V and J ends lost 0 bases and 2 bases respectively, with 21 bases between them. The germline CDR1 and CDR2 sequences are LGHNA and YSLEER. This CDR3 has 19 amino acids.

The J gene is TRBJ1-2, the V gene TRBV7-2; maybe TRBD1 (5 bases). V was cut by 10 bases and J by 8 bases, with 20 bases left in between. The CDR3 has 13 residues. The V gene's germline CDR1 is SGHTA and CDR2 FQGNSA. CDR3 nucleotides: TGTGCCACCACGTGGAGGGAAGCAGGGGGCTACACCTTC. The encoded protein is CATTWREAGGYTF.

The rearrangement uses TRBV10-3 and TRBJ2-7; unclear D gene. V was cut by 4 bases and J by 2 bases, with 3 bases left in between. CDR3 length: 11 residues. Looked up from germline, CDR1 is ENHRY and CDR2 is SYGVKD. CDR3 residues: CAISGTYEQYF. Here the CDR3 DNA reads TGTGCCATCAGTGGTACCTACGAGCAGTACTTC.

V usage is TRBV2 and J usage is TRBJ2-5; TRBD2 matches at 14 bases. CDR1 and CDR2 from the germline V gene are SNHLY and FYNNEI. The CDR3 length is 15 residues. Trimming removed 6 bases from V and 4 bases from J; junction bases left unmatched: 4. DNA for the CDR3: TGTGCCAGCAGCCGGACTAGCGGGGGGTCAGAGACCCAGTACTTC. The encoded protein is CASSRTSGGSETQYF. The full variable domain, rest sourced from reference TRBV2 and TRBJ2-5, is EPEVTQTPSHQVTQMGQEVILRCVPISNHLYFYWYRQILGQKVEFLVSFYNNEISEKSEIFDDQFSVERPDGSNFTLKIRSTKLEDSAMYFCASSRTSGGSETQYFGPGTRLLVL.

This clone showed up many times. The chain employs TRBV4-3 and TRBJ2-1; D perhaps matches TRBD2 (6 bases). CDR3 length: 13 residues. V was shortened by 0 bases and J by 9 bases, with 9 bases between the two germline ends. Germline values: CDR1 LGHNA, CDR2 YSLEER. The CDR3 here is CASSQELAAEQFF. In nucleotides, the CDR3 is TGCGCCAGCAGCCAAGAACTAGCAGCTGAGCAGTTCTTC.

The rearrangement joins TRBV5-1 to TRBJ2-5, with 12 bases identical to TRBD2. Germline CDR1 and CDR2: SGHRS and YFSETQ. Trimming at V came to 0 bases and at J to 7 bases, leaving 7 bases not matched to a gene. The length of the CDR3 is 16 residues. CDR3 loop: CASSLDTSGGRGTQYF. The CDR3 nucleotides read TGCGCCAGCAGCTTGGATACTAGCGGGGGGCGAGGGACCCAGTACTTC. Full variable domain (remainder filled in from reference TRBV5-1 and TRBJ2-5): KAGVTQTPRYLIKTRGQQVTLSCSPISGHRSVSWYQQTPGQGLQFLFEYFSETQRNKGNFPGRFSGRQFSNSRSEMNVSTLELGDSALYLCASSLDTSGGRGTQYFGPGTRLLVL.

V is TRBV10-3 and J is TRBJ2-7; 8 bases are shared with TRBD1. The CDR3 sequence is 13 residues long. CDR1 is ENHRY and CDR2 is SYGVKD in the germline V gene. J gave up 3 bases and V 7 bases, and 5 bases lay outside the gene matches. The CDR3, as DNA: TGTGCCATCAAGGCAGGGGGCGACTACGAGCAGTACTTC. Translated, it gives CAIKAGGDYEQYF.

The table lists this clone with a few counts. CDR3 loop: CASSLYRQGARYEQYF. CDR3 nucleotides: TGTGCCAGCTCACTATACCGACAGGGGGCGCGCTACGAGCAGTACTTC. This sequence joins TRBV18 and TRBJ2-7; 10 bases match TRBD1. V dropped 4 bases and J dropped 3; count of bases not matched to a gene: 9. This CDR3 is 16 amino acids long. Germline CDR1 is KGHSH and CDR2 is LQKENI.

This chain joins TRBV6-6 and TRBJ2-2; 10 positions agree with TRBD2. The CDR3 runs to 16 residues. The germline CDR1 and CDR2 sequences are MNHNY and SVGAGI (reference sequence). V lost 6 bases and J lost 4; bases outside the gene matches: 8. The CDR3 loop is CASSPGTSAITGELFF. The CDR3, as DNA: TGTGCCAGCAGCCCAGGGACTAGCGCAATCACCGGGGAGCTGTTTTTT.

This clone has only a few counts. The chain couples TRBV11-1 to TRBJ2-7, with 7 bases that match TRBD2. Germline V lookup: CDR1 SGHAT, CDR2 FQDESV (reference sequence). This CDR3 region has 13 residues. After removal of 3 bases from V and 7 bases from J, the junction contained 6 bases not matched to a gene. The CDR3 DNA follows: TGTGCCAGCAGCTTTGCACTCGGGAGGGAGCAGTACTTC. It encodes CASSFALGREQYF. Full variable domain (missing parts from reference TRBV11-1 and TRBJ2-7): EAEVAQSPRYKITEKSQAVAFWCDPISGHATLYWYRQILGQGPELLVQFQDESVVDDSQLPKDRFSAERLKGVDSTLKIQPAELGDSAMYLCASSFALGREQYFGPGTRLTVT.

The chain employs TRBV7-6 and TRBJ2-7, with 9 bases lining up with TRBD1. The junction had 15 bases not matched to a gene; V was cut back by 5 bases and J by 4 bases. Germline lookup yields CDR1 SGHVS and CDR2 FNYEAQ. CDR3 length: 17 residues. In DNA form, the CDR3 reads TGTGCCAGCAGCCCCAGCAGCGGGACAGGGTTGGATTACGAGCAGTACTTC. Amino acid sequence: CASSPSSGTGLDYEQYF.

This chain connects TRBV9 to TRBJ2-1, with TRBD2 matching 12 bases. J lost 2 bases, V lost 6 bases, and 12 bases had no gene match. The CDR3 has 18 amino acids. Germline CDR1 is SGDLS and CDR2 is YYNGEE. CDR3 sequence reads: CASTFLAGGPPTYNEQFF. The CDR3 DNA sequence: TGTGCCAGCACCTTCCTAGCGGGGGGGCCCCCAACCTACAATGAGCAGTTCTTC.

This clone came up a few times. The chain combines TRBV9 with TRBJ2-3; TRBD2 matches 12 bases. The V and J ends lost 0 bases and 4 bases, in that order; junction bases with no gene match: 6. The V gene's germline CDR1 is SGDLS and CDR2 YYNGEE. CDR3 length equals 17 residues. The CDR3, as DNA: TGTGCCAGCAGCGTAGGGCCTAGCGGGGGGGTCGCAGATACGCAGTATTTT. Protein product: CASSVGPSGGVADTQYF.

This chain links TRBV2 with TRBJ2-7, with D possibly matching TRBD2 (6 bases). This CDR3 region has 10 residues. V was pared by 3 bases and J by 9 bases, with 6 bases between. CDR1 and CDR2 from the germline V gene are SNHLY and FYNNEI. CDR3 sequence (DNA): TGTGCCAGCAGTGAGGAGGGGCAGTACTTC. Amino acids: CASSEEGQYF.

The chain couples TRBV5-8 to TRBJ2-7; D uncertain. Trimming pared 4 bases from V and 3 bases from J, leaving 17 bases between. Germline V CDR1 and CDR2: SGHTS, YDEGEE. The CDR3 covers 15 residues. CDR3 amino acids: CASSAVRRPYYEQYF. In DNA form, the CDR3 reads TGTGCCAGCAGCGCCGTCCGGAGACCGTACTACGAGCAGTACTTC.

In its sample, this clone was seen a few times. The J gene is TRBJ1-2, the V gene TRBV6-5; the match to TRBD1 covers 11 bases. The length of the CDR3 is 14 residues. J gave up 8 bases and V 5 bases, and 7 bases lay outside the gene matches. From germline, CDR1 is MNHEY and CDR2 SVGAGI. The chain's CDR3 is CASSDGQGAKGYTF. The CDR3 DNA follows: TGTGCCAGCAGTGACGGACAGGGGGCTAAAGGCTACACCTTC.

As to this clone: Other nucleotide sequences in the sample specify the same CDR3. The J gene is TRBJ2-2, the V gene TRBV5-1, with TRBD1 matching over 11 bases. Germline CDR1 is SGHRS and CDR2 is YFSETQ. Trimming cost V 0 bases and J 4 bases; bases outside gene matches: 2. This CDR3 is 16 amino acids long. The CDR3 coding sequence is TGCGCCAGCAGCTTGGCCGGGACAGGGGGCACCGGGGAGCTGTTTTTT. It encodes CASSLAGTGGTGELFF.